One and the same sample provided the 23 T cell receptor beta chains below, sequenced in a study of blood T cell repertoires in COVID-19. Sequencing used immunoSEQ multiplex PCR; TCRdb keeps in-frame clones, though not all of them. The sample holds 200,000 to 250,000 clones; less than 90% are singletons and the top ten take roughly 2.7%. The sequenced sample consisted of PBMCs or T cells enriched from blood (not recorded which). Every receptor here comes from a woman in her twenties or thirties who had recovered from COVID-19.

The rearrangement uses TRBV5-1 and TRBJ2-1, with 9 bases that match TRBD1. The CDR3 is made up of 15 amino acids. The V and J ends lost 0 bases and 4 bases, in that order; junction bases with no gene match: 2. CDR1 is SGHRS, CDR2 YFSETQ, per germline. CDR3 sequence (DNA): TGCGCCAGCAGCTTGGGAGGGACAGGGTACAATGAGCAGTTCTTC. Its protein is CASSLGGTGYNEQFF. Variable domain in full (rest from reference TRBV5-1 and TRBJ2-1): KAGVTQTPRYLIKTRGQQVTLSCSPISGHRSVSWYQQTPGQGLQFLFEYFSETQRNKGNFPGRFSGRQFSNSRSEMNVSTLELGDSALYLCASSLGGTGYNEQFFGPGTRLTVL.

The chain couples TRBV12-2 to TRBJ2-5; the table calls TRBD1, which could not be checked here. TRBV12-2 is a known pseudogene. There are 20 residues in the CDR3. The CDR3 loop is CASRLNDSLDGYWYQETQYF. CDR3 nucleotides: TGTGCAAGTCGCTTAAACGACAGTTTGGATGGGTATTGGTACCAAGAGACCCAGTACTTC.

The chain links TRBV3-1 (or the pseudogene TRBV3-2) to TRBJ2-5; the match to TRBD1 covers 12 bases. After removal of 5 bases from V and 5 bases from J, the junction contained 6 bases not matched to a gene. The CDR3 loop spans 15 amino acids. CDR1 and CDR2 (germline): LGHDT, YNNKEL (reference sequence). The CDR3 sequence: CASSYLGTGGETQYF. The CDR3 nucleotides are TGTGCCAGCAGCTACCTAGGGACAGGGGGCGAGACCCAGTACTTC.

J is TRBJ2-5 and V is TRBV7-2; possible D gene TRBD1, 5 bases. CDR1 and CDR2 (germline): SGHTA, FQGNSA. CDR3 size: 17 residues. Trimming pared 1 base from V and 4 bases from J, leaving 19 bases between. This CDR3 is CASSLGAEPIGAETQYF. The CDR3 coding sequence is TGTGCCAGCAGCTTAGGGGCGGAACCCATTGGGGCAGAGACCCAGTACTTC.

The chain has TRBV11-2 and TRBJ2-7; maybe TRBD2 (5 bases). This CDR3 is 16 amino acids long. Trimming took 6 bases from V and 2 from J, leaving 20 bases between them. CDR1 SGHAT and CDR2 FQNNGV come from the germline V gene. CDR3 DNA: TGTGCCAGCAGTCAGACCGCGGGTTCCTTTCCCTACGAGCAGTACTTC. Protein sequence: CASSQTAGSFPYEQYF.

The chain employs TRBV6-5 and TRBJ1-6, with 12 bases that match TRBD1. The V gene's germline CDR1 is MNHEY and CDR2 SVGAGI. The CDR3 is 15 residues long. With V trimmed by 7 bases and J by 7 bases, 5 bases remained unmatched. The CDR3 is CASTRDRGQNSPLHF. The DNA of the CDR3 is TGTGCCAGCACGCGGGACAGGGGGCAGAATTCACCCCTCCACTTT.

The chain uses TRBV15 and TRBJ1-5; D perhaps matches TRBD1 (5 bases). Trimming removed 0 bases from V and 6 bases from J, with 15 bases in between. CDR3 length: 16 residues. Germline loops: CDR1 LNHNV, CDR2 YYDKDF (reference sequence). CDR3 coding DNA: TGTGCCACCAGCAGAGATTTGGGGGGGAACGGTCAGCCCCAGCATTTT. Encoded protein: CATSRDLGGNGQPQHF.

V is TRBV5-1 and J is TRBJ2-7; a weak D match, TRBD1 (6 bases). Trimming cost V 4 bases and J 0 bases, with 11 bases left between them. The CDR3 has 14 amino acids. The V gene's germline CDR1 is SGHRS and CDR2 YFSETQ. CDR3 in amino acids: CASSETGLSYEQYF. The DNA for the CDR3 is TGCGCCAGCAGCGAGACAGGTCTCTCCTACGAGCAGTACTTC. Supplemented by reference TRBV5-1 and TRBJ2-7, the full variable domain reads KAGVTQTPRYLIKTRGQQVTLSCSPISGHRSVSWYQQTPGQGLQFLFEYFSETQRNKGNFPGRFSGRQFSNSRSEMNVSTLELGDSALYLCASSETGLSYEQYFGPGTRLTVT.

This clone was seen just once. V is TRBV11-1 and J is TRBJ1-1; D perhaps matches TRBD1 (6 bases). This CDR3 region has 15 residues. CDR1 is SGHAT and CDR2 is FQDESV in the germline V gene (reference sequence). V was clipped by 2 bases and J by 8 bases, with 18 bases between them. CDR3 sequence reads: CASSLTGGGRIEAFF. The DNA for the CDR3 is TGTGCCAGCAGCTTAACGGGCGGGGGGCGAATCGAAGCTTTCTTT.

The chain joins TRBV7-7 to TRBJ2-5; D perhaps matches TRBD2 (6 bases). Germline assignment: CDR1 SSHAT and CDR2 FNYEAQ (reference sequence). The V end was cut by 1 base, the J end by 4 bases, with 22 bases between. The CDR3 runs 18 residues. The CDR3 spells CASSLVATRGFGRETQYF. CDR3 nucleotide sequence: TGTGCCAGCAGCTTAGTCGCAACACGGGGGTTCGGTCGAGAGACCCAGTACTTC.

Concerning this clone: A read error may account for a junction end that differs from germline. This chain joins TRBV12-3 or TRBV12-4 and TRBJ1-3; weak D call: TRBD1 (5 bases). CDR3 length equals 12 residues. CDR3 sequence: CASSNEGLLVRF. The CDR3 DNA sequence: TGTGCCAGCAGCAACGAGGGACTGCTGGTACGTTTT.

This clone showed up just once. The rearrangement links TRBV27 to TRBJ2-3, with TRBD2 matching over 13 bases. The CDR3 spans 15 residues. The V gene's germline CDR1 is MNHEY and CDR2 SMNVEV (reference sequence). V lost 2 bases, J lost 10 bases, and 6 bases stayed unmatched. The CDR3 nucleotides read TGTGCCAGCAGTTTACGCGGACTAGCGGGGGACCCGCAGTATTTT. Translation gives CASSLRGLAGDPQYF.

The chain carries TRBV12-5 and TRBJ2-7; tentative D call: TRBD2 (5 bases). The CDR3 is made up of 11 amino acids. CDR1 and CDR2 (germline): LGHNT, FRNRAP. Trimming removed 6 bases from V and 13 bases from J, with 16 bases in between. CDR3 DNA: TGTGCTAGTGGAACCTCCGGCGGGTCCTACTTC. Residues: CASGTSGGSYF.

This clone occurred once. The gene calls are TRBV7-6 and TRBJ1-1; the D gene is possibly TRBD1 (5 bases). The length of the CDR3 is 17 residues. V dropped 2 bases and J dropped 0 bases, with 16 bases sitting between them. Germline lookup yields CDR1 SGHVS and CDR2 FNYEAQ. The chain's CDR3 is CASSLLRGGVVNTEAFF. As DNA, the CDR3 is TGTGCCAGCAGCTTATTGCGGGGGGGGGTCGTGAACACTGAAGCTTTCTTT. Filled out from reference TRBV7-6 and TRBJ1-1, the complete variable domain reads GAGVSQSPRYKVTKRGQDVALRCDPISGHVSLYWYRQALGQGPEFLTYFNYEAQQDKSGLPNDRFSAERPEGSISTLTIQRTEQRDSAMYRCASSLLRGGVVNTEAFFGQGTRLTVV.

Here the CDR3 DNA reads TGTGCCAGCAGCTTGATAGGGGGAGCCTATGGCTACACCTTC. Translation: CASSLIGGAYGYTF. The J gene is TRBJ1-2, the V gene TRBV5-4, with a tentative D call TRBD1 (6 bases). V lost 1 base, J lost 4 bases, and 11 bases lay in between. CDR1 is SGHNT, CDR2 YYREEE, per germline (reference sequence). The CDR3 runs to 14 residues. The full variable domain, with the rest looked up from reference TRBV5-4 and TRBJ1-2, is ETGVTQSPTHLIKTRGQQVTLRCSSQSGHNTVSWYQQALGQGPQFIFQYYREEENGRGNFPPRFSGLQFPNYSSELNVNALELDDSALYLCASSLIGGAYGYTFGSGTRLTVV.

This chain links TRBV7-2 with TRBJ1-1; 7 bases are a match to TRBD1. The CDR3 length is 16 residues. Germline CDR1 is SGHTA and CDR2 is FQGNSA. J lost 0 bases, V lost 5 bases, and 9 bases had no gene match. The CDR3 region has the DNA TGTGCCAGCAGCGCCGGACAGGAGACTATGAACACTGAAGCTTTCTTT. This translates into CASSAGQETMNTEAFF.

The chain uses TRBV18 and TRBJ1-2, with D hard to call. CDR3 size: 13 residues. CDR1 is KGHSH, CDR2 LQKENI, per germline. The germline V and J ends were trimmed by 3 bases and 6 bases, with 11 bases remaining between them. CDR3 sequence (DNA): TGTGCCAGCTCACCGCGGCGGGTGGATGGCTACACCTTC. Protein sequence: CASSPRRVDGYTF.

The CDR3 reads CASTLRQGEKLFF. In DNA form, the CDR3 reads TGTGCCAGCACCTTAAGACAGGGTGAAAAACTGTTTTTT. The chain uses TRBV27 and TRBJ1-4; 7 nucleotides agree with TRBD1. The CDR3 has 13 residues. V shed 7 bases, J shed 7 bases, and the junction held 6 bases outside the gene matches. Germline V gene data show CDR1 as MNHEY and CDR2 as SMNVEV (reference sequence).

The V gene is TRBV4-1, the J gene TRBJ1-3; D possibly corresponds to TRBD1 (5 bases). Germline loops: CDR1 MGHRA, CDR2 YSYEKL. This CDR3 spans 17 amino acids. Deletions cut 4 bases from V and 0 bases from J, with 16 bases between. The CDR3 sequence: CASSLNRRGNSGNTIYF. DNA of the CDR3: TGCGCCAGCAGCCTCAATAGGCGGGGCAACTCTGGAAACACCATATATTTT.

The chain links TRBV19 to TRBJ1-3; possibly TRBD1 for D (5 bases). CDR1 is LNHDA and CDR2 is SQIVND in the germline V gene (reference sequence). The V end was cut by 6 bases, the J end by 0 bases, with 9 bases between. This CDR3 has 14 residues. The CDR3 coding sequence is TGTGCCAGTAGCCAGGGCTTCTCTGGAAACACCATATATTTT. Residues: CASSQGFSGNTIYF.

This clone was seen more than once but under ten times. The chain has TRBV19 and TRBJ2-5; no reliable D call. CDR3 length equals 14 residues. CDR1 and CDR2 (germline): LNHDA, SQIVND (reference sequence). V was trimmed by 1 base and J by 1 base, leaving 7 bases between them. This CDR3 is CASSIAFSQETQYF. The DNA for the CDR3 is TGTGCCAGTAGTATAGCGTTCAGCCAAGAGACCCAGTACTTC.

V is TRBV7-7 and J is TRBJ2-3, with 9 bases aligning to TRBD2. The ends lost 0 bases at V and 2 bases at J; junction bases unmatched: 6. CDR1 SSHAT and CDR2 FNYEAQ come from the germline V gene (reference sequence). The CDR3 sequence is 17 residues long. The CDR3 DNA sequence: TGTGCCAGCAGCTTAGCGGGGACTAGCCAATACACAGATACGCAGTATTTT. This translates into CASSLAGTSQYTDTQYF.

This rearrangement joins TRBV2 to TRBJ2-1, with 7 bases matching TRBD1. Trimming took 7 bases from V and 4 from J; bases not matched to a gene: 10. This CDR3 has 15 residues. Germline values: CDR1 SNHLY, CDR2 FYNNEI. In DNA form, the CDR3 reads TGTGCCAGCAAGGGTAGACAGGGTCAGTACAATGAGCAGTTCTTC. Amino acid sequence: CASKGRQGQYNEQFF. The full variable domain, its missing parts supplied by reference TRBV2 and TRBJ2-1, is EPEVTQTPSHQVTQMGQEVILRCVPISNHLYFYWYRQILGQKVEFLVSFYNNEISEKSEIFDDQFSVERPDGSNFTLKIRSTKLEDSAMYFCASKGRQGQYNEQFFGPGTRLTVL.